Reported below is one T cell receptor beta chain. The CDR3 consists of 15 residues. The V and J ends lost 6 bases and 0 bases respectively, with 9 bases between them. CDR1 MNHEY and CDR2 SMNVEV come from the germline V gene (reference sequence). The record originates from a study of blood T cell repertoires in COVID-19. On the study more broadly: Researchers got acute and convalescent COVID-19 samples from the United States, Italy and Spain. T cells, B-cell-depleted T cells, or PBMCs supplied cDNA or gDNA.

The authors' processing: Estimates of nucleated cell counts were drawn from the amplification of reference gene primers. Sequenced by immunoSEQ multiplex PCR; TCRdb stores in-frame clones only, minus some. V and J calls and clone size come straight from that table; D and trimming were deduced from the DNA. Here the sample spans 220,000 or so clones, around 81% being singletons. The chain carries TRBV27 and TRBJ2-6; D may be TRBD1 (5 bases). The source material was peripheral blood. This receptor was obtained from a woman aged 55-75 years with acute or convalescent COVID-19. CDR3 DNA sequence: TGTGCCAGCAGCAGGGTTAGCTCTGGGGCCAACGTCCTGACTTTC. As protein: CASSRVSSGANVLTF.